This T cell receptor beta chain is from a study of PD-1 blockade in classical Hodgkin lymphoma. Study-wide context: The patients were dosed with nivolumab 3 mg/kg, infused intravenously every 2 weeks. Study-level results: Compared with healthy donors, newly diagnosed patients reportedly showed lower baseline TCR diversity. What caused the repertoire differences, perhaps disease activity or prior therapy, remains undefined. Baseline diversity resembling that of newly diagnosed patients was seen in complete responders.

The repertoire was sequenced with immunoSEQ multiplex PCR; TCRdb's copy has only in-frame clones and lacks some. The sample lists about 20,000 clones; more than 75% were seen once. Documented time point: cycle 4 day 1 (C4D1), after around six weeks of nivolumab. Every one of the patients relapsed after autologous stem cell transplantation (brentuximab vedotin exposure was variable). Comments on this clone: Its target is unknown.

With 5 bases clipped from V and 4 bases from J, the junction kept 7 bases outside the gene matches. Germline V gives CDR1 WSHSY, CDR2 SAAADI. The CDR3 is made up of 14 amino acids. This receptor was taken from a human donor with classical Hodgkin lymphoma. Sequenced material: peripheral blood mononuclear cells (PBMCs), taken before the fourth cycle of nivolumab. This chain connects TRBV10-2 to TRBJ1-1; TRBD1 aligns across 7 bases. This CDR3 is CASSQGRTGTEAFF. CDR3 coding DNA: TGCGCCAGCAGTCAAGGCAGGACAGGCACTGAAGCTTTCTTT.